This entry lists 12 T cell receptor beta chains sequenced from one sample in a study of cytomegalovirus exposure and HLA in healthy donors. The PCR employed 60 Vbeta primers together with 13 Jbeta primers. The data were produced by immunoSEQ multiplex PCR, yet TCRdb's version contains in-frame clones alone and is incomplete. The sample shows around 150,000 clones, roughly 85% of them seen only once. The sequenced material came from PBMCs. Receptor source: a man between 18 and 29 years old in good health and CMV-seropositive.

V and J are TRBV2 and TRBJ2-4, with 8 bases lining up with TRBD1. In germline, CDR1 is SNHLY, CDR2 FYNNEI. This CDR3 spans 13 amino acids. J was trimmed by 7 bases and V by 5 bases; bases with no gene match: 4. CDR3 bases: TGTGCCAGCAGTTGGGGACAGGACAACATTCAGTACTTC. This sequence encodes CASSWGQDNIQYF.

This clone came up a few times. The rearrangement uses TRBV4-3 and TRBJ2-3, with a possible D match to TRBD2 (5 bases). CDR1 is LGHNA and CDR2 is YSLEER in the germline V gene. This CDR3 is built from 15 residues. Trimming left V 0 bases short and J 6 bases short, with 13 bases between. The CDR3 protein is CASSQEEGYGDTQYF. The CDR3 bases are TGCGCCAGCAGCCAAGAAGAGGGTTACGGGGATACGCAGTATTTT.

The genes are TRBV2 and TRBJ2-7; D perhaps matches TRBD2 (6 bases). Trimming cost V 7 bases and J 6 bases, with 22 bases left between them. Germline V gene sequence: CDR1 SNHLY, CDR2 FYNNEI. The CDR3 loop spans 15 amino acids. The CDR3, as DNA: TGTGCCAGCATCTGGTCGGGCGGGGACCACCTCGAGCAGTACTTC. Translating it yields CASIWSGGDHLEQYF.

This sequence joins TRBV19 and TRBJ2-3; D not certain. The CDR3 is 13 residues long. V dropped 5 bases and J dropped 4 bases, with 10 bases sitting between them. CDR1 LNHDA and CDR2 SQIVND come from the germline V gene (reference sequence). CDR3 sequence (DNA): TGTGCCAGTAGTGCGGCGGTTGCAGATACGCAGTATTTT. Amino acid sequence: CASSAAVADTQYF. Filled out from reference TRBV19 and TRBJ2-3, the complete variable domain reads DGGITQSPKYLFRKEGQNVTLSCEQNLNHDAMYWYRQDPGQGLRLIYYSQIVNDFQKGDIAEGYSVSREKKESFPLTVTSAQKNPTAFYLCASSAAVADTQYFGPGTRLTVL.

V and J are TRBV28 and TRBJ1-2; D perhaps matches TRBD1 (5 bases). V gave up 3 bases and J gave up 6 bases, with 17 bases separating them. This CDR3 is 15 amino acids long. Germline V CDR1 and CDR2: MDHEN, SYDVKM. CDR3 bases: TGTGCCAGCAGTTTCCCCTTTGGGGGGGTGGATGGCTACACCTTC. Protein product: CASSFPFGGVDGYTF.

The rearrangement uses TRBV6-5 and TRBJ1-2; D is perhaps TRBD1 (6 bases). This CDR3 region has 13 residues. Per the germline V gene, CDR1 is MNHEY and CDR2 is SVGAGI. V was pared by 3 bases and J by 8 bases, with 13 bases between. As DNA, the CDR3 is TGTGCCAGCAGTTATTCGGGGGGCGAAGGCTACACCTTC. Its protein is CASSYSGGEGYTF.

In DNA, the CDR3 is TGTGCCAGCAGGACAGGGGGCCATGAAAAACTGTTTTTT. Protein product: CASRTGGHEKLFF. The genes are TRBV6-1 and TRBJ1-4; 10 nucleotides match TRBD1. The CDR3 has 13 residues. V dropped 6 bases and J dropped 6; count of bases not matched to a gene: 1. In germline, CDR1 is MNHNS, CDR2 SASEGT.

The rearrangement joins TRBV14 to TRBJ1-1; no definite D call. The germline CDR1 and CDR2 sequences are SGHDN and FVKESK. The length of the CDR3 is 13 residues. V lost 4 bases and J 0 bases, leaving 6 bases between the germline ends. CDR3 bases: TGTGCCAGCAGCCGCACAATGAACACTGAAGCTTTCTTT. Translated: CASSRTMNTEAFF.

Regarding this clone: At one of its ends the junction is not consistent with the germline gene, which may arise from a read error. V is TRBV7-9 and J is TRBJ2-6; no definite D call. The CDR3 extends over 18 amino acids. CDR1 and CDR2 (germline): SEHNR, FQNEAQ (reference sequence). Written as DNA, the CDR3 is TGTTCCAGCAGCTTAGTCATATCGCGGAAAACTGGGGCCAACGTCCTGACTTTC. As protein: CSSSLVISRKTGANVLTF. The full variable domain, completed using reference TRBV7-9 and TRBJ2-6, is DTGVSQNPRHKITKRGQNVTFRCDPISEHNRLYWYRQTLGQGPEFLTYFQNEAQLEKSRLLSDRFSAERPKGSFSTLEIQRTEQGDSAMYLCSSSLVISRKTGANVLTFGAGSRLTVL.

The chain carries TRBV6-6 and TRBJ2-5; D not certain. The DNA end is a closer match to TRBJ2-7, so the J assignment may be wrong. Per germline, CDR1 MNHNY and CDR2 SVGAGI (reference sequence). CDR3 length: 15 amino acids. The CDR3 sequence: CASSYSKVAAYEQYF. CDR3 bases: TGTGCCAGCAGTTACTCGAAGGTAGCCGCCTACGAGCAGTACTTC.

The CDR3 bases are TGTGCCAGCAGCGCCGGACAGGGTGGCAACGAGCAGTACTTC. Its translation: CASSAGQGGNEQYF. The chain carries TRBV9 and TRBJ2-7; 8 nucleotides agree with TRBD1. The CDR3 is made up of 14 amino acids. Germline V lookup: CDR1 SGDLS, CDR2 YYNGEE. J was trimmed by 5 bases and V by 3 bases; bases with no gene match: 7. Combining the CDR3 with reference TRBV9 and TRBJ2-7 gives the whole variable domain DSGVTQTPKHLITATGQRVTLRCSPRSGDLSVYWYQQSLDQGLQFLIQYYNGEERAKGNILERFSAQQFPDLHSELNLSSLELGDSALYFCASSAGQGGNEQYFGPGTRLTVT.

The chain carries TRBV6-1 and TRBJ2-5, with D maybe TRBD2 (5 bases). Per germline, CDR1 MNHNS and CDR2 SASEGT. V dropped 5 bases and J dropped 10 bases, with 14 bases sitting between them. CDR3 length: 12 residues. The CDR3 sequence: CASSSGPAGQYF. In nucleotides, the CDR3 is TGTGCCAGCAGTTCCGGGCCCGCGGGCCAGTACTTC.